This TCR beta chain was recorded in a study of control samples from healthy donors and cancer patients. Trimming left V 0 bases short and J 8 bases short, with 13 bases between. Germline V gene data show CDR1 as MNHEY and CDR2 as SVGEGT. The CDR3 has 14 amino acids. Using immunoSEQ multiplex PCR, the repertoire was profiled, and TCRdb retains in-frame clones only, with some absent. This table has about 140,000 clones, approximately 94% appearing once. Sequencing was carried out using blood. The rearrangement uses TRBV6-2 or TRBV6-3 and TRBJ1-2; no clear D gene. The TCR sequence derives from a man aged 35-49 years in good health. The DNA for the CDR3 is TGTGCCAGCAGTTACTCAGCCTCATCGGGGGGCTACACCTTC. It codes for CASSYSASSGGYTF.